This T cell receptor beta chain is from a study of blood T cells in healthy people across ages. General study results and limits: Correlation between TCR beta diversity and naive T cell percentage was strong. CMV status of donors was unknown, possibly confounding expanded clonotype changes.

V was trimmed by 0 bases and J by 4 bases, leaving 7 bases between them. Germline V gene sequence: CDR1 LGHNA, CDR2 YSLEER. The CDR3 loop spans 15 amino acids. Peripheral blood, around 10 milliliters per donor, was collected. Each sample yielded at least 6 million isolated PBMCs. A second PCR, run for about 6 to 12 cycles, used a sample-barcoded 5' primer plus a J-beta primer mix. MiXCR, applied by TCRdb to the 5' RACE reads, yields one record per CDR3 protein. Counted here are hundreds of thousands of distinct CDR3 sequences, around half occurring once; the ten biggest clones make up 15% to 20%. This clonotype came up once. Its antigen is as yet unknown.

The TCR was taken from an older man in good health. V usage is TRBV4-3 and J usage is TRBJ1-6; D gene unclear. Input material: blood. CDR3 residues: CASSQDKQYNSPLHF. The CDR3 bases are TGCGCCAGCAGCCAAGATAAACAGTATAATTCACCCCTCCACTTT.